This passage covers 25 T cell receptor beta chains from one sample sequenced in a study of blood T cell repertoires in COVID-19. Only in-frame clones appear in the TCRdb table, and some are missing; sequencing was by immunoSEQ multiplex PCR. The sample has fewer than 250,000 clones, 80% seen once. Sequencing was done on a sample of peripheral blood. The receptors were sampled from a man in his fifties or sixties with acute or convalescent COVID-19.

DNA for the CDR3: TGCGCCAGCAGTGCAGGACAGGGATATTCACCCCTCCACTTT. Its protein product is CASSAGQGYSPLHF. The chain uses TRBV10-2 and TRBJ1-6; 8 nucleotides match TRBD1. The CDR3 runs to 14 residues. Germline loops: CDR1 WSHSY, CDR2 SAAADI. V was clipped by 4 bases and J by 8 bases; unmatched bases: 4.

The chain carries TRBV6-6 and TRBJ1-1, with D maybe TRBD1 (6 bases). Per the germline V gene, CDR1 is MNHNY and CDR2 is SVGAGI (reference sequence). CDR3 length: 14 residues. V shed 7 bases and J shed 0 bases, with 12 bases lying between them. The CDR3 bases are TGTGCCAGCACCTTTGGACAGCTGAACACTGAAGCTTTCTTT. This encodes CASTFGQLNTEAFF.

The chain recombines TRBV18 with TRBJ1-1; TRBD1 agrees at 7 bases. V shed 6 bases, J shed 1 base, and the junction held 5 bases outside the gene matches. Germline CDR1 and CDR2: KGHSH and LQKENI. The CDR3 sequence is 14 residues long. The CDR3 sequence is CASSDRTGNTEAFF. The CDR3, as DNA: TGTGCCAGCTCGGATCGGACAGGGAACACTGAAGCTTTCTTT.

This clone has a handful of counts. The V and J genes are TRBV23-1 and TRBJ1-2; no clear D. TRBV23-1 is treated as an ORF (open reading frame) with a function not yet certain. The V and J ends lost 0 bases and 6 bases respectively, with 8 bases between them. The CDR3 sequence is 13 residues long. The CDR3 is CASSQSTLHGYTF. CDR3 nucleotides: TGCGCCAGCAGTCAATCCACTTTGCATGGCTACACCTTC.

The sample holds one count of this clone. The V gene is TRBV9, the J gene TRBJ1-2; D is ambiguous. Trimming took 0 bases from V and 6 from J, leaving 9 bases between them. The V gene's germline CDR1 is SGDLS and CDR2 YYNGEE. The CDR3 consists of 13 residues. DNA for the CDR3: TGTGCCAGCAGCGTAGCTGTGGGCGATGGCTACACCTTC. Translated, it gives CASSVAVGDGYTF.

This clone was found a few times. The V gene is TRBV2, the J gene TRBJ1-1, with 8 bases aligning to TRBD1. CDR3 length: 15 residues. Germline trimming cut 6 bases from V and 4 bases from J; bases unmatched to any gene: 10. Germline-derived CDR1 and CDR2 are SNHLY and FYNNEI. The CDR3 is CASREQGVKTTEAFF. The CDR3 nucleotides read TGTGCCAGCAGGGAACAGGGGGTTAAGACCACTGAAGCTTTCTTT.

The V call is TRBV5-1, the J call TRBJ2-1, with 8 positions matching TRBD1. CDR3 size: 15 residues. From germline, CDR1 is SGHRS and CDR2 YFSETQ. J lost 6 bases, V lost 0 bases, and 5 bases had no gene match. The CDR3 region is CASSLVLDRVNEQFF. CDR3 DNA: TGCGCCAGCAGCTTGGTCCTGGACAGGGTCAATGAGCAGTTCTTC.

The chain has TRBV25-1 and TRBJ1-2; 10 bases are shared with TRBD1. CDR1 is MGHDK and CDR2 is SYGVNS in the germline V gene. Trimming at V came to 4 bases and at J to 6 bases, leaving 8 bases not matched to a gene. CDR3 length equals 15 residues. CDR3 sequence: CASSGWDRGENGYTF. DNA for the CDR3: TGTGCCAGCAGTGGATGGGACAGGGGTGAGAATGGCTACACCTTC.

The rearrangement joins TRBV14 to TRBJ1-4; D is perhaps TRBD1 (5 bases). The CDR3 is made up of 15 amino acids. Trimming took off 4 bases at V and 4 bases at J, with 13 bases between the two ends. Germline assignment: CDR1 SGHDN and CDR2 FVKESK. The CDR3 bases are TGTGCCAGCAGCCCGGGGGGACGTCTTAATGAAAAACTGTTTTTT. Amino acids: CASSPGGRLNEKLFF.

The genes are TRBV4-1 and TRBJ2-1; 14 bases fit TRBD2. Per the germline V gene, CDR1 is MGHRA and CDR2 is YSYEKL. CDR3 length: 21 amino acids. The J segment lost 0 bases and the V segment lost 4 bases, leaving 14 bases of the junction unmatched. The CDR3 coding sequence is TGCGCCAGCAGCCCCCTACTTGGGACTAGCGGGAGTCCCCCCTCCTACAATGAGCAGTTCTTC. The encoded protein is CASSPLLGTSGSPPSYNEQFF.

The CDR3 protein is CASSFKTGGQDNEKLFF. The CDR3 nucleotides are TGTGCCAGCAGTTTTAAAACAGGGGGCCAAGATAATGAAAAACTGTTTTTT. This chain joins TRBV4-2 and TRBJ1-4, with 9 bases fitting TRBD1. CDR3 length: 17 amino acids. The trim removed 6 bases at V and 4 bases at J, leaving 12 bases unmatched. The germline V gene encodes CDR1 LGHNA and CDR2 YNFKEQ.

This chain connects TRBV7-9 to TRBJ1-2; 7 bases fit TRBD1. Germline V lookup: CDR1 SEHNR, CDR2 FQNEAQ (reference sequence). Germline trimming cut 3 bases from V and 14 bases from J; bases unmatched to any gene: 9. This CDR3 is built from 12 residues. CDR3 sequence (DNA): TGTGCCAGCAGCTTTCTTACAGGGGTTGGGACCTTC. Encoded protein: CASSFLTGVGTF. Full variable domain (remainder filled in from reference TRBV7-9 and TRBJ1-2): DTGVSQNPRHKITKRGQNVTFRCDPISEHNRLYWYRQTLGQGPEFLTYFQNEAQLEKSRLLSDRFSAERPKGSFSTLEIQRTEQGDSAMYLCASSFLTGVGTFGSGTRLTVV.

The chain combines TRBV9 with TRBJ1-2; possible D gene TRBD1, 6 bases. The germline V and J ends were trimmed by 3 bases and 2 bases, with 11 bases remaining between them. This CDR3 is 14 amino acids long. The germline V gene has CDR1 SGDLS and CDR2 YYNGEE. The CDR3 DNA is TGTGCCAGCAGCGATCTCCAGGGGAACTATGGCTACACCTTC. The encoded protein is CASSDLQGNYGYTF.

This chain links TRBV2 with TRBJ1-6, with TRBD1 as a possible D gene (6 bases). Germline-derived CDR1 and CDR2 are SNHLY and FYNNEI. The CDR3 runs 15 residues. Trimming pared 7 bases from V and 4 bases from J, leaving 14 bases between. CDR3 sequence reads: CASKGDTRYNSPLHF. The CDR3 DNA reads TGTGCCAGCAAAGGGGACACTCGATATAATTCACCCCTCCACTTT.

This clone was observed once. The chain joins TRBV9 to TRBJ1-1; no reliable D call. V lost 2 bases to trimming and J lost 3 bases, with 8 bases between them. CDR3 length equals 13 residues. Germline CDR1 SGDLS, CDR2 YYNGEE. The CDR3: CASSVEEYTEAFF. CDR3 DNA sequence: TGTGCCAGCAGCGTTGAGGAGTACACTGAAGCTTTCTTT.

The V and J genes are TRBV11-2 and TRBJ2-1, with TRBD2 as a possible D gene (6 bases). CDR1 and CDR2 from the germline V gene are SGHAT and FQNNGV. With 5 bases removed from V and 10 bases from J, the gap between germline ends came to 21 bases. This CDR3 spans 15 amino acids. CDR3 loop: CASSRGTGLGQEQFF. The DNA for the CDR3 is TGTGCCAGCAGCCGCGGGACGGGACTGGGTCAGGAGCAGTTCTTC.

This clone was observed a few times. The chain carries TRBV7-9 and TRBJ2-1, with a tentative D call TRBD2 (7 bases). The CDR3 length is 15 residues. The V end lost 1 base, the J end lost 3 bases, and 10 bases lay between the germline ends. Looked up from germline, CDR1 is SEHNR and CDR2 is FQNEAQ (reference sequence). DNA of the CDR3: TGTGCCAGCAGCTTAGGAGGGGGGGTCTACAATGAGCAGTTCTTC. Its protein is CASSLGGGVYNEQFF.

The rearrangement joins TRBV4-1 to TRBJ2-3; D call uncertain. The CDR3 consists of 16 residues. The germline V gene has CDR1 MGHRA and CDR2 YSYEKL. V lost 1 base and J 0 bases, leaving 11 bases between the germline ends. DNA of the CDR3: TGCGCCAGCAGCCAAGGTCGTCAGGTTAGCACAGATACGCAGTATTTT. It translates to CASSQGRQVSTDTQYF.

The chain recombines TRBV28 with TRBJ2-2; perhaps TRBD2 as D (6 bases). CDR3 length: 13 amino acids. The germline V gene has CDR1 MDHEN and CDR2 SYDVKM. V was shortened by 7 bases and J by 5 bases, with 11 bases between the two germline ends. CDR3 amino acids: CASTRGGTGELFF. In DNA, the CDR3 is TGTGCCAGCACACGAGGAGGGACCGGGGAGCTGTTTTTT.

The chain uses TRBV2 and TRBJ2-7, with D unresolved. The CDR3 totals 13 residues. The V gene lost 6 bases and the J gene lost 4 bases, with 13 bases spanning the gap. Germline V gives CDR1 SNHLY, CDR2 FYNNEI. The CDR3 nucleotides read TGTGCCAGCAGGGGTTGGGCTAAATACGAGCAGTACTTC. Translated, it gives CASRGWAKYEQYF.

The chain links TRBV7-3 to TRBJ2-1; D possibly corresponds to TRBD2 (7 bases). The CDR3 covers 16 residues. Germline loops: CDR1 SGHTA, CDR2 FQGTGA. Trimming pared 4 bases from V and 5 bases from J, leaving 18 bases between. In nucleotides, the CDR3 is TGTGCCAGCAGCTCCTTACCCGGGGGGCAGAACAATGAGCAGTTCTTC. This sequence encodes CASSSLPGGQNNEQFF.

The chain uses TRBV29-1 and TRBJ2-1; no definite D call. This CDR3 region has 12 residues. Germline V gene data show CDR1 as SQVTM and CDR2 as ANQGSEA. V lost 0 bases and J 8 bases, leaving 8 bases between the germline ends. CDR3 loop: CSVEDATYEQFF. CDR3 nucleotides: TGCAGCGTTGAAGATGCGACTTATGAGCAGTTCTTC.

The rearrangement links TRBV2 to TRBJ1-2, with 7 bases aligning to TRBD1. V shed 8 bases, J shed 7 bases, and the junction held 10 bases outside the gene matches. The CDR3 has 13 amino acids. Looked up from germline, CDR1 is SNHLY and CDR2 is FYNNEI. In DNA form, the CDR3 reads TGTGCCAGCCGAATCACAGGGGATGTTGGCTACACCTTC. This gives the protein CASRITGDVGYTF.

V usage is TRBV7-9 and J usage is TRBJ1-4; unclear D gene. Germline V gene data show CDR1 as SEHNR and CDR2 as FQNEAQ (reference sequence). The CDR3 is made up of 14 amino acids. Trimming took off 5 bases at V and 8 bases at J, with 15 bases between the two ends. The CDR3 DNA reads TGTGCCAGCAGCCAAAATAGCGGGAAGGAAAAACTGTTTTTT. Translated: CASSQNSGKEKLFF.

About this clone itself: An end of the junction differs from the germline gene, which may be a read error. The gene calls are TRBV6-1 and TRBJ1-2; no clear D. The CDR3 length is 10 residues. Germline loops: CDR1 MNHNS, CDR2 SASEGT. CDR3: CASSEDPILF. For the CDR3, the DNA is TGTGCCAGCAGTGAAGATCCTATCCTATTC.